Described below is a single T cell receptor (beta chain) sequence and its context. What it binds is not known. 13 Jbeta primers and 60 Vbeta primers were used for the PCR. Study processing details: A later analysis counted approximately 80 million unique TCR beta chains, 10 million to 12 million shared. Clones were read by immunoSEQ multiplex PCR, and TCRdb kept only the in-frame ones, dropping some. For V, J and clone size, that table is used; D and trimming come from the DNA. This sample has around 200,000 clones; approximately 80% occur once, and the top ten carry approximately 2.4%. Trimming removed 3 bases from V and 4 bases from J, with 15 bases in between. Germline values: CDR1 SNHLY, CDR2 FYNNEI. CDR3 length equals 15 residues. This specimen belongs to a study of cytomegalovirus exposure and HLA in healthy donors. General study results and limits: Among the CMV-associated chains, three were confirmed in vitro as specific for CMV antigens. Associated with cytomegalovirus, according to the listing, were 150 to 200 TCR beta chains.

The clonotype comes from a woman aged 45-59 years in good health and CMV-seronegative. This chain connects TRBV2 to TRBJ1-2; TRBD1 might be the D (6 bases). Material: PBMCs. The CDR3 coding sequence is TGTGCCAGCAGTGATTCTTGGGGGCGTAGCTATGGCTACACCTTC. Translated, it gives CASSDSWGRSYGYTF.